The T cell receptor beta chain described here comes from a study of spatial heterogeneity in lung cancer. Study-level points and caveats: Coverage of tumor T cells, an estimated figure, was about 6.3% for alpha and approximately 12% for beta chains. Tumoral mutation counts were tracked by counts of expanded intratumoral alpha and beta TCRs. Numbers of ubiquitous and regional expanded TCRs tracked ubiquitous and regional nonsynonymous mutation counts, respectively.

Each molecule of TCR cDNA was tagged with one unique molecular identifier. One entry per CDR3 protein, called by TCRdb with MiXCR from the 5' RACE reads. The sample consists of about 30,000 distinct CDR3 sequences, about 7.1% of them appearing once. In its sample, this clonotype was seen many times. No antigen is known for it. Time point defined: sample taken at primary tumor resection. TCRs were sequenced from unsorted whole RNA of tumor, nontumor lung or PBMC. J lost 1 base, V lost 4 bases, and 5 bases had no gene match. The CDR3 runs 15 residues. Germline CDR1 and CDR2: SGHDT and YYEEEE. Here the sequenced sample was lung tumor tissue, taken at surgery. The sequence derives from a male donor with early-stage non-small cell lung cancer. This chain links TRBV5-6 with TRBJ1-1; 9 bases align to TRBD1. Here the CDR3 reads CASSRTGARNTEAFF. CDR3 sequence (DNA): TGTGCCAGCAGCCGGACAGGGGCTCGGAACACTGAAGCTTTCTTT. The complete variable domain, with remaining parts taken from reference TRBV5-6 and TRBJ1-1, reads DAGVTQSPTHLIKTRGQQVTLRCSPKSGHDTVSWYQQALGQGPQFIFQYYEEEERQRGNFPDRFSGHQFPNYSSELNVNALLLGDSALYLCASSRTGARNTEAFFGQGTRLTVV.